This is a list of T cell receptor beta chains from one sample in a study of Tregs in tolerant kidney transplant recipients. Libraries were prepared by immunoSEQ multiplex PCR; TCRdb keeps only in-frame clonotypes and omits some of them. This repertoire shows about 66,000 clones, over 85% found once; its top ten account for approximately 11%. Here the sequenced sample was CD8+ T cells from blood, taken before the transplant. These receptors all come from a human donor who received a combined kidney and bone marrow transplant. CDR3s include the opening cysteine and the closing phenylalanine or tryptophan. The D gene is left open where the match is weak. For some rows the clone size is stated as once, few or many, or as a class when expanded; others skip it.

j_call v_call clone_size d_call cdr3_nt cdr3_aa
TRBJ2-7 TRBV7-9 . . TGTGCCAGCAGCTCCTTACTAGCCCACGAGCAGTACTTC CASSSLLAHEQYF
TRBJ2-1 TRBV13 . TRBD1 TGTGCCAGCAGCTCGGGACAGGGGGACTCCTACAATGAGCAGTTCTTC CASSSGQGDSYNEQFF
TRBJ1-4 TRBV7-6 few TRBD1 TGTGCCAGCAGCTTATCAGGGGGTGCTCCTAAACTGTTTTTT CASSLSGGAPKLFF
TRBJ2-7 TRBV5-4 . . TGTGCCAGCAGCACGACAGGAGTCTACGAGCAGTACTTC CASSTTGVYEQYF
TRBJ2-7 TRBV5-6 once TRBD2 TGTGCCAGCAGCTACGGGACTAGCCCCTACGAGCAGTACTTC CASSYGTSPYEQYF
TRBJ1-1 TRBV7-3 few . TGTGCCAGCAGCTTAACAGGGAGGACTGAAGCTTTCTTT CASSLTGRTEAFF
TRBJ2-7 TRBV4-2 . . TGTGCCAGCAGCCAAACGGGACAATACGAGCAGTACTTC CASSQTGQYEQYF
TRBJ2-5 TRBV4-2 . TRBD2 TGTGCCAGCAGCCAAGAGGAGGGAGGGTTAGAAGAGACCCAGTACTTC CASSQEEGGLEETQYF
TRBJ2-7 TRBV28 . . TGTGCCAGCAGTTTATTGAGGGACAACTCCTACGAGCAGTACTTC CASSLLRDNSYEQYF
TRBJ2-2 TRBV29-1 . . TGCAGCGTTTATGTTGTCGCCGGGGAGCTGTTTTTT CSVYVVAGELFF
TRBJ1-2 TRBV7-6 . . TGTGCCAGCAGCTCAGCAGGCCGGGACTATGGCTACACCTTC CASSSAGRDYGYTF
TRBJ2-3 TRBV27 once . TGTGCCAGCAGCTCAATAGACAGCAAAGATACGCAGTATTTT CASSSIDSKDTQYF
TRBJ2-7 TRBV10-3 . TRBD1 TGTGCCATCAGGGGGACAGCTTACGAGCAGTACTTC CAIRGTAYEQYF
TRBJ2-7 TRBV21-1 . . TGTGCCAGCAGCAAAGAGGGGCCCTACGAGCAGTACTTC CASSKEGPYEQYF
TRBJ2-2 TRBV4-1 . . TGCGCCAGCAGCCACCGGGACACGGATGACACCGGGGAGCTGTTTTTT CASSHRDTDDTGELFF
TRBJ2-5 TRBV9 . TRBD2 TGTGCCAGCAGCCCCAGTACGCGGGGGGGGATCAATCAAGAGACCCAGTACTTC CASSPSTRGGINQETQYF
TRBJ2-1 TRBV6-1 . TRBD2 TGTGCCAGCCGGAGCGGGAGCTCCTACAATGAGCAGTTCTTC CASRSGSSYNEQFF
TRBJ2-7 TRBV9 . TRBD2 TGTGCCAGCAATATAGCGGGAGGGCCGGGCGAGCAGTACTTC CASNIAGGPGEQYF
TRBJ1-3 TRBV11-1 . TRBD1 TGTGCCAGCAGCTCCGGGACAGGGGTGTCTGGAAACACCATATATTTT CASSSGTGVSGNTIYF
TRBJ2-3 TRBV27 once . TGTGCCAGCAGTCCGAAGGACAGACTCACAGATACGCAGTATTTT CASSPKDRLTDTQYF
TRBJ2-1 TRBV5-4 . TRBD1 TGTGCCAGCAGACCCGGGACAGGGGACGAGGAGTTCTTC CASRPGTGDEEFF
TRBJ2-7 TRBV7-3 . TRBD2 TGTGCCAGCAGCACTAGCGGGGGGGACTACGAGCAGTACTTC CASSTSGGDYEQYF
TRBJ2-3 TRBV7-3 few . TGTGCCAGCAGCTTAACGTCCAGCGCGGGGGATACGCAGTATTTT CASSLTSSAGDTQYF
TRBJ2-4 TRBV7-9 once . TGTGCCAGCAGCTTAATAGAGGGAGCCAAAAACATTCAGTACTTC CASSLIEGAKNIQYF
TRBJ2-7 TRBV5-4 . TRBD2 TGTGCCAGCAGCTTGGTTGGGCTAGCGGGAGGGCCCTACGAGCAGTACTTC CASSLVGLAGGPYEQYF
TRBJ2-7 TRBV6-6 . . TGTGCCAGCAGTTACTCCGAGGGCGGCTACGAGCAGTACTTC CASSYSEGGYEQYF
TRBJ2-1 TRBV27 . TRBD2 TGTGCCAGCAGTTTATTCGGACTAGCGGGATGGAATGAGCAGTTCTTC CASSLFGLAGWNEQFF
TRBJ2-6 TRBV27 . . TGTGCCAGCAGCTTCACCGGACATTCTGGGGCCAACGTCCTGACTTTC CASSFTGHSGANVLTF
TRBJ2-5 TRBV5-1 . . TGCGCCAGCAGCTTGGGAGGGGGAGCCCAAGAGACCCAGTACTTC CASSLGGGAQETQYF
TRBJ1-1 TRBV5-1 . TRBD1 TGCGCCAGCAGCTACGGGACAGGAGACACTGAAGCTTTCTTT CASSYGTGDTEAFF
TRBJ2-5 TRBV7-6 . . TGTGCCAGCAGTTACCTAGAAGAGACCCAGTACTTC CASSYLEETQYF
TRBJ2-5 TRBV6-5 . . TGTGCCAGCAGTTACTCGATGCCAGGGAGGCAAGAGACCCAGTACTTC CASSYSMPGRQETQYF
TRBJ2-3 TRBV30 . TRBD2 TGTGCCTGGAGTACTACGGGACCCCGGACTAGCTTTGATACAGATACGCAGTATTTT CAWSTTGPRTSFDTDTQYF
TRBJ2-5 TRBV7-8 . . TGTGCCAGCAGCACCCCGACTCAGGGCCAGTACTTC CASSTPTQGQYF
TRBJ2-7 TRBV19 once TRBD2 TGTGCCAGTAGTATTCTCGCGGGAGGGACCTACGAGCAGTACTTC CASSILAGGTYEQYF
TRBJ2-7 TRBV30 . . TGTGCCTGGAGTGTAGGAGGGAAGGGATCTTACGAGCAGTACTTC CAWSVGGKGSYEQYF
TRBJ2-1 TRBV7-3 . TRBD2 TGTGCCAGCAGCTCCGGACTAGCGGGAGCTGGGAATGAGCAGTTCTTC CASSSGLAGAGNEQFF
TRBJ1-2 TRBV7-9 . TRBD1 TGTGCCAGCAGCTATGGGACAGGGTCCTTTGGGAACTATGGCTACACCTTC CASSYGTGSFGNYGYTF
TRBJ2-5 TRBV13 . TRBD1 TGTGCCAGCAGCTTAGAAACCGGGACAGGGGGCGCTGAGGAGACCCAGTACTTC CASSLETGTGGAEETQYF
TRBJ1-5 TRBV28 . . TGTGCCAGCAGTCTCCGCGTACAGGTTAATCAGCCCCAGCATTTT CASSLRVQVNQPQHF
TRBJ2-7 TRBV21-1 . . TGTGCCAGCAGCATGGACAGGGTTCCCCCCTACGAGCAGTACTTC CASSMDRVPPYEQYF
TRBJ2-7 TRBV12-5 . . TGTGCTAGTGGTTCATGGACAGAGTACTACGAGCAGTACTTC CASGSWTEYYEQYF
TRBJ1-2 TRBV7-2 . TRBD1 TGTGCCAGCAGCGCCCGAGTGGACAGGGGTATCTATGGCTACACCTTC CASSARVDRGIYGYTF
TRBJ2-7 TRBV19 . . TGTGCCAGTAGTATAGTGGGAGAACACGACGAGCAGTACTTC CASSIVGEHDEQYF
TRBJ2-3 TRBV9 . TRBD2 TGTGCCAGCAGCCACGGGACTAGCGGCCGCACAGATACGCAGTATTTT CASSHGTSGRTDTQYF
TRBJ1-2 TRBV27 . TRBD1 TGTGCCAGCAGTTTTATAGGAGGGGGCGATGGCTACACCTTC CASSFIGGGDGYTF
TRBJ1-1 TRBV30 . . TGTGCCTGGAGCCCCCAGGGGAACACTGAAGCTTTCTTT CAWSPQGNTEAFF
TRBJ1-1 TRBV30 . . TGTGCCTGGAGTGTTTCAGTGAAAACTGAAGCTTTCTTT CAWSVSVKTEAFF